The T cell receptor beta chain under discussion was sequenced for a study of T cells after yellow fever vaccination. Study context: Researchers used SMART-Seq v4 Ultra Low Input to prepare fractions that had low cell numbers. Study-wide findings and caveats: Subsequent booster samples again held most clones from primary vaccination (96% CD4, 88% CD8).

Trimming took off 2 bases at V and 0 bases at J, with 4 bases between the two ends. The CDR3 is made up of 14 amino acids. CDR1 is SGHVS, CDR2 FQNEAQ, per germline. This clonotype has just a few counts. Its cognate antigen is unknown. Generation of TCR cDNA used 5'RACE template switching (which added a universal primer site and UMIs). TCRdb re-called the 5' RACE reads through MiXCR, storing one row per CDR3 protein. The sample lists 120,000 or so distinct CDR3 sequences; nearly 15% were seen once. This clonotype was sampled from a man between 18 and 29 years old who received the YFV17D yellow fever vaccine. The sequences come from CD8+ T cells sorted from PBMCs, collected 5 days after the yellow fever booster vaccination. V gene TRBV7-8 combines with J gene TRBJ2-2; D is unresolved. This chain's CDR3 is CASSLRPNTGELFF. The CDR3 coding sequence is TGTGCCAGCAGCTTAAGGCCGAACACCGGGGAGCTGTTTTTT.